This TCR beta chain is from a study of T cell repertoires and leukemia-associated antigens. This clonotype showed up just a few times. The target antigen is unknown. Each CDR3 protein gets one entry after TCRdb re-called the 5' RACE reads with MiXCR. The profile shows roughly 10,000 distinct CDR3 sequences, 43% of them singletons. Before use, CD3+ T cells rested overnight in serum-free medium. Study-wide results and limits: Expanded clones' antigen specificity and function were not directly tested.

The V end was cut by 2 bases, the J end by 1 base, with 6 bases between. This CDR3 has 13 residues. The germline CDR1 and CDR2 sequences are SGHRS and YFSETQ. The chain employs TRBV5-1 and TRBJ1-1; D uncertain. Sequenced sample: CD3+ T cells sorted from blood and cultured. The clonotype originates from a female donor in good health. CDR3 region: CASSFGGNTEAFF. For the CDR3, the DNA is TGCGCCAGCAGCTTCGGCGGGAACACTGAAGCTTTCTTT.